This T cell receptor (beta chain) was identified during a study of T-cell reconstitution after alpha-beta-depleted transplantation in children. Points on this clonotype: Its cognate antigen is unknown.

TCRbeta library construction was performed incorporating unique molecular identifiers. TCRdb ran MiXCR on the PCR reads and lists one entry per CDR3 protein. The table has approximately 650,000 distinct CDR3 sequences, roughly 13% seen once; the top ten hold around 0.76%. Germline CDR1 and CDR2: DFQATT and SNEGSKA (reference sequence). This CDR3 has 15 amino acids. The V segment lost 5 bases and the J segment 13 bases; nucleotides outside the gene matches: 11. Findings and limits, study-wide: Recipient T cells and thymic progenitors that survived were the source of the high TCRbeta diversity seen at day 60 in some patients. When one year had passed after transplant, most T-cell counts and diversity came from newly produced T cells. Reportedly, only several hundred clones from non-depleted graft cells drove alpha-beta T-cell counts at about two months.

Sequenced material: PBMCs, taken before TCRalphabeta/CD19-depleted stem cell transplant. This TCR derives from a girl aged 2 to 10 with congenital amegakaryocytic thrombocytopenia, due to receive a stem cell transplant. The chain combines TRBV20-1 with TRBJ2-1; 16 nucleotides align to TRBD2. The CDR3 loop reads CSAPEGTSGRDVQFF. DNA of the CDR3: TGCAGTGCTCCGGAGGGGACTAGCGGGAGGGACGTTCAGTTCTTC.